The clone carrying this TCR beta chain was seen more than once but under ten times. Its target is unknown. These data come from a study of cytomegalovirus exposure and HLA in healthy donors. This CDR3 region has 15 residues. In germline, CDR1 is LNHDA, CDR2 SQIVND (reference sequence). Trimming stripped 7 bases from V and 0 bases from J, with 15 bases between. 13 Jbeta primers and 60 Vbeta primers were used for the PCR. This table comes from immunoSEQ multiplex PCR, and its TCRdb copy is limited to in-frame clones, with some not included. The sample consists of some 130,000 clones, about 80% of them appearing once. Points from the study as a whole: Some segments of the V type, notably TRBV6-2 and TRBV6-3, were excluded as indistinguishable. Productive rates of about 87% or about 30% were seen for most TCR beta V segments in an earlier analysis.

The sequenced sample consisted of PBMCs. The rearrangement joins TRBV19 to TRBJ1-1; possibly TRBD1 for D (6 bases). The sequence was collected from a man between 35 and 55 years old in good health and CMV-seronegative. CDR3 amino acids: CASKRTESMNTEAFF. The DNA of the CDR3 is TGTGCCAGTAAAAGGACAGAGAGCATGAACACTGAAGCTTTCTTT.